Here is one T cell receptor beta chain with its context. What it binds is not known. 13 Jbeta primers and 60 Vbeta primers were used for the PCR. Sequenced by immunoSEQ multiplex PCR; TCRdb stores in-frame clones only, minus some. The sample holds 150,000 or so clones, approximately 84% seen once. The data are from a study of cytomegalovirus exposure and HLA in healthy donors. About the study: Unique TCRs numbering some 80 million, obtained from HLA-typed donors, made up an early data release. Findings and caveats of the study: One cluster of highly shared sequence variants probably arose as a sequencing artifact.

Germline-derived CDR1 and CDR2 are SGHTA and FQGNSA. This CDR3 spans 15 amino acids. Trimming took off 6 bases at V and 2 bases at J, with 17 bases between the two ends. The sequence derives from a young man in good health and CMV-seropositive. V usage is TRBV7-2 and J usage is TRBJ2-7, with D perhaps TRBD2 (6 bases). The sequencing sample was made of PBMCs. The CDR3 region is CASSNQVGGAYEQYF. In nucleotides, the CDR3 is TGTGCCAGCAGTAACCAGGTGGGAGGAGCCTACGAGCAGTACTTC.